This T cell receptor (beta chain) was captured by sequencing in a study of a mutant IDH1 vaccine in newly diagnosed glioma. This CDR3 comprises 15 residues. Per the germline V gene, CDR1 is SGHNT and CDR2 is YYREEE (reference sequence). Trimming took 2 bases from V and 5 from J; bases not matched to a gene: 5. Noted time point: baseline, week 1 (first vaccination visit). Treatment denoted: pre-vaccination baseline after standard-of-care therapy. Method: immunoSEQ multiplex PCR; TCRdb's copy keeps in-frame clones and lacks some. The sample has some 100,000 clones; around four fifths are singletons. J is TRBJ1-4 and V is TRBV5-4; TRBD1 aligns across 8 bases. The sample was PBMCs, taken from a glioma patient treated with radiotherapy, temozolomide or both. The clonotype originates from a woman aged 45-65 years with glioma. The CDR3 region is CASSLDRGRNEKLFF. In DNA, the CDR3 is TGTGCCAGCAGCTTAGACAGGGGTCGAAATGAAAAACTGTTTTTT.